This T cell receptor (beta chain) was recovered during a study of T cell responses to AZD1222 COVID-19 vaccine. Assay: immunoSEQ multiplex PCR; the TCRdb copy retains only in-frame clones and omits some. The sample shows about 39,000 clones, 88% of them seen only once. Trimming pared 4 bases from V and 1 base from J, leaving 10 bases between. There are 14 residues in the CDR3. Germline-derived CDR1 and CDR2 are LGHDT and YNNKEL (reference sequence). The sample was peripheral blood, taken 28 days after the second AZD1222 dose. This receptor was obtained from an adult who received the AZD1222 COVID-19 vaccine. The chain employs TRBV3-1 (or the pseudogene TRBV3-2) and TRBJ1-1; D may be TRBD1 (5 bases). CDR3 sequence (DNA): TGTGCCAGCAGCCCTCGGGGGGGGAACACTGAAGCTTTCTTT. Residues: CASSPRGGNTEAFF.